This T cell receptor beta chain was recorded in a study of OX40 agonist ivuxolimab in advanced cancers. Study observations and caveats: Among the least clonally expanded were partial responders at 0.1-3.0 mg/kg.

Generated by immunoSEQ multiplex PCR, the TCRdb table keeps only in-frame clones and is missing some. The table lists 100,000 or so clones, 90% of them singletons. As concerns this clone: The antigen is not known.

The germline V and J ends were trimmed by 0 bases and 4 bases, with 13 bases remaining between them. Germline assignment: CDR1 SGHNT and CDR2 YYREEE (reference sequence). The CDR3 loop spans 16 amino acids. This TCR was recovered from an adult with an advanced solid tumor such as melanoma, head and neck, liver or kidney cancer. The sequencing used CD4+ or CD8+ T cells sorted from blood, collected in a trial of the OX40 agonist ivuxolimab. The chain uses TRBV5-4 and TRBJ2-2, with D perhaps matching TRBD2 (6 bases). CDR3 in amino acids: CASSLAGGGITGELFF. The CDR3 nucleotides read TGTGCCAGCAGCTTGGCGGGTGGCGGGATCACCGGGGAGCTGTTTTTT.